Presented here are 24 T cell receptor beta chains from one specimen sequenced in a study of identifying expanded T cells in peripheral blood. Data came from immunoSEQ multiplex PCR; TCRdb stores just in-frame clones and leaves some out. Of about 100,000 clones listed, roughly 90% are singletons. The specimen sequenced was blood. The receptors shown here come from a person aged 18 to 75 in good health.

The V and J genes are TRBV12-1 and TRBJ2-4; TRBD2 was called by the table and not checked on the DNA. TRBV12-1 is designated a pseudogene. The CDR3 has 20 residues. Here the CDR3 DNA reads TGTGCCAGCAGCCCTATAAGACTAGCGGCACCACCGGAGGGCAAAAACATTCAGTACTTC. This sequence encodes CASSPIRLAAPPEGKNIQYF.

The chain joins TRBV9 to TRBJ2-7; a weak D match, TRBD1 (6 bases). V lost 0 bases to trimming and J lost 2 bases, with 12 bases between them. This CDR3 contains 15 residues. Per germline, CDR1 SGDLS and CDR2 YYNGEE. For the CDR3, the DNA is TGTGCCAGCAGCGTAGGACAGGACCCCCCCTACGAGCAGTACTTC. It encodes CASSVGQDPPYEQYF.

The CDR3 sequence: CASSLQGARETQYF. CDR3 in DNA: TGCGCCAGCAGCTTACAGGGGGCAAGAGAGACCCAGTACTTC. This sequence joins TRBV5-1 and TRBJ2-5; 9 nucleotides match TRBD1. Trimming at V came to 2 bases and at J to 4 bases, leaving 3 bases not matched to a gene. CDR1 SGHRS and CDR2 YFSETQ come from the germline V gene. The CDR3 extends over 14 amino acids.

The chain carries TRBV15 and TRBJ2-3, with 13 bases identical to TRBD2. This CDR3 is 17 amino acids long. V gave up 5 bases and J gave up 6 bases; unmatched junction bases: 11. Per germline, CDR1 LNHNV and CDR2 YYDKDF (reference sequence). CDR3 DNA sequence: TGTGCCACCAGCCCCCACCCGACTAGCGGGGGGTATGATACGCAGTATTTT. It codes for CATSPHPTSGGYDTQYF.

This chain connects TRBV9 to TRBJ2-3; 9 bases agree with TRBD1. The V segment lost 4 bases and the J segment 0 bases; nucleotides outside the gene matches: 9. CDR1 and CDR2 (germline): SGDLS, YYNGEE. The CDR3 loop spans 17 amino acids. Here the CDR3 reads CASSPPLGTGSTDTQYF. DNA of the CDR3: TGTGCCAGCAGCCCGCCTCTGGGGACAGGGAGCACAGATACGCAGTATTTT.

The rearrangement links TRBV7-9 to TRBJ1-6; D ambiguous. Trimming stripped 2 bases from V and 5 bases from J, with 1 base between. The CDR3 runs 12 residues. Per the germline V gene, CDR1 is SEHNR and CDR2 is FQNEAQ (reference sequence). The CDR3 sequence is CASSLHNSPLHF. Written as DNA, the CDR3 is TGTGCCAGCAGCTTACATAATTCACCCCTCCACTTT. Looking up the rest from reference TRBV7-9 and TRBJ1-6 gives the full variable domain: DTGVSQNPRHKITKRGQNVTFRCDPISEHNRLYWYRQTLGQGPEFLTYFQNEAQLEKSRLLSDRFSAERPKGSFSTLEIQRTEQGDSAMYLCASSLHNSPLHFGNGTRLTVT.

The gene calls are TRBV7-9 and TRBJ1-5; D is undetermined. V gave up 5 bases and J gave up 2 bases, with 10 bases separating them. Germline CDR1 and CDR2: SEHNR and FQNEAQ (reference sequence). The length of the CDR3 is 14 residues. CDR3 bases: TGTGCCAGCAGCCCCCGGTCCCGCAATCAGCCCCAGCATTTT. Amino acid sequence: CASSPRSRNQPQHF.

The chain employs TRBV6-4 and TRBJ2-1; D gene ambiguous. V was shortened by 0 bases and J by 7 bases, with 22 bases between the two germline ends. Per germline, CDR1 MRHNA and CDR2 SNTAGT. The CDR3 is made up of 18 amino acids. CDR3 protein: CASSDSMKGSSTRNEQFF. The CDR3 coding sequence is TGTGCCAGCAGTGACTCGATGAAGGGTTCGTCAACCAGGAATGAGCAGTTCTTC.

The V gene is TRBV6-4, the J gene TRBJ2-2; D unresolved. The germline V and J ends were trimmed by 0 bases and 6 bases, with 5 bases remaining between them. The CDR3 has 13 residues. CDR1 MRHNA and CDR2 SNTAGT come from the germline V gene. CDR3 DNA sequence: TGTGCCAGCAGTGACTCACCGGCCGGGGAGCTGTTTTTT. Translation: CASSDSPAGELFF.

This clone was seen a handful of times. The CDR3 bases are TGTGCCAGTAGTAAGCGGGGGGGCCCTTCGCAGTATTTT. It encodes CASSKRGGPSQYF. The V call is TRBV19, the J call TRBJ2-3, with TRBD2 identical over 10 bases. J gave up 10 bases and V 4 bases, and 5 bases lay outside the gene matches. This CDR3 is 13 amino acids long. Germline V gives CDR1 LNHDA, CDR2 SQIVND (reference sequence).

This sequence joins TRBV5-5 and TRBJ1-4; no reliable D call. CDR3 length: 11 residues. Germline-derived CDR1 and CDR2 are SGHKS and YYEKEE (reference sequence). Trimming took off 2 bases at V and 11 bases at J, with 7 bases between the two ends. The CDR3 protein is CASSFDSKLFF. DNA for the CDR3: TGTGCCAGCAGCTTTGACTCGAAACTGTTTTTT.

This chain uses TRBV2 with TRBJ2-3, with 8 bases fitting TRBD2. The junction had 8 bases not matched to a gene; V was cut back by 3 bases and J by 6 bases. The CDR3 covers 15 residues. Looked up from germline, CDR1 is SNHLY and CDR2 is FYNNEI. CDR3 amino acids: CASSDRGGPSDTQYF. CDR3 DNA sequence: TGTGCCAGCAGTGATCGCGGGGGGCCATCCGATACGCAGTATTTT.

A single count supports this clone. The V and J genes are TRBV11-2 and TRBJ2-3; 11 bases fit TRBD2. Germline trimming cut 4 bases from V and 4 bases from J; bases unmatched to any gene: 7. CDR3 size: 16 residues. The germline V gene encodes CDR1 SGHAT and CDR2 FQNNGV. The CDR3 region is CASSSRVAGGSDTQYF. The CDR3 bases are TGTGCCAGCAGCTCCCGGGTAGCGGGGGGGTCAGATACGCAGTATTTT.

This chain joins TRBV7-8 and TRBJ2-1; maybe TRBD2 (6 bases). Germline CDR1 reads SGHVS; CDR2 reads FQNEAQ. This CDR3 is 14 amino acids long. V gave up 2 bases and J gave up 4 bases, with 9 bases separating them. The CDR3 coding sequence is TGTGCCAGCAGCTTATTCGGGGGTTACAATGAGCAGTTCTTC. Its translation is CASSLFGGYNEQFF.

The gene calls are TRBV4-2 and TRBJ2-7, with 11 nucleotides matching TRBD2. The germline gives CDR1 LGHNA, CDR2 YNFKEQ. The junction had 6 bases not matched to a gene; V was cut back by 5 bases and J by 3 bases. The CDR3 has 15 amino acids. In nucleotides, the CDR3 is TGTGCCAGCAGCGTGGGGGGGACTAGCGGCTACGAGCAGTACTTC. Translated: CASSVGGTSGYEQYF.

This clone has just one count. The CDR3 nucleotides read TGTGCCAGCAGTTCGCACAGGGGGCCGGGCAATCAGCCCCAGCATTTT. Protein sequence: CASSSHRGPGNQPQHF. J is TRBJ1-5 and V is TRBV28; 9 positions agree with TRBD1. The CDR3 totals 16 residues. The V gene's germline CDR1 is MDHEN and CDR2 SYDVKM. With 4 bases clipped from V and 2 bases from J, the junction kept 6 bases outside the gene matches.

The V and J genes are TRBV28 and TRBJ1-2, with no clear D. V was pared by 8 bases and J by 6 bases, with 16 bases between. This CDR3 is 13 amino acids long. Per germline, CDR1 MDHEN and CDR2 SYDVKM. The DNA of the CDR3 is TGTGCCAGCCTACCTGACTCAGAGGATGGCTACACCTTC. Translating it yields CASLPDSEDGYTF.

A word on this clone: Within the sample, other DNA sequences also encode this same CDR3. CDR3 DNA sequence: TGTGCCAGCAGTGATTCAGGGGGCACAGATACGCAGTATTTT. Protein sequence: CASSDSGGTDTQYF. The chain carries TRBV6-4 and TRBJ2-3, with D possibly matching TRBD1 (6 bases). CDR1 MRHNA and CDR2 SNTAGT come from the germline V gene. The CDR3 is 14 residues long. Deletions cut 3 bases from V and 1 base from J, with 8 bases between.

The chain is built from TRBV5-1 and TRBJ2-3; TRBD1 aligns across 7 bases. V shed 4 bases, J shed 6 bases, and the junction held 11 bases outside the gene matches. The CDR3 spans 15 residues. Germline CDR1 and CDR2: SGHRS and YFSETQ. CDR3 in amino acids: CASSVTGTEMDTQYF. DNA for the CDR3: TGCGCCAGCAGCGTCACCGGGACAGAGATGGATACGCAGTATTTT.

This chain joins TRBV10-3 and TRBJ2-3; weak D call: TRBD2 (7 bases). Germline V gene data show CDR1 as ENHRY and CDR2 as SYGVKD. The CDR3 covers 16 residues. Trimming stripped 6 bases from V and 0 bases from J, with 16 bases between. The CDR3 DNA sequence: TGTGCCATCAGCCGAAACCGGGGGGCGAGCACAGATACGCAGTATTTT. Translation: CAISRNRGASTDTQYF.

This chain uses TRBV7-8 with TRBJ1-2, with D hard to call. CDR3 size: 14 residues. Trimming took 3 bases from V and 3 from J, leaving 11 bases between them. Germline assignment: CDR1 SGHVS and CDR2 FQNEAQ. In DNA form, the CDR3 reads TGTGCCAGCAGCTTGAGGAAGGGCGACTATGGCTACACCTTC. As protein: CASSLRKGDYGYTF.

In this sample, this clone turned up once. The CDR3: CASSGARGMNTEAFF. CDR3 bases: TGTGCCAGCAGTGGGGCCAGGGGAATGAACACTGAAGCTTTCTTT. The rearrangement uses TRBV25-1 and TRBJ1-1; possibly TRBD1 for D (6 bases). The CDR3 extends over 15 amino acids. Germline loops: CDR1 MGHDK, CDR2 SYGVNS. V lost 4 bases and J 0 bases, leaving 12 bases between the germline ends.

The chain links TRBV6-1 to TRBJ1-4; no clear D gene. The CDR3 length is 15 residues. CDR1 and CDR2 (germline): MNHNS, SASEGT. Trimming left V 5 bases short and J 0 bases short, with 10 bases between. The DNA for the CDR3 is TGTGCCAGCAGTTCCGAGTCTGCAACTAATGAAAAACTGTTTTTT. Translating it yields CASSSESATNEKLFF.

The chain joins TRBV15 to TRBJ2-7; 8 bases align to TRBD1. Germline CDR1 is LNHNV and CDR2 is YYDKDF (reference sequence). The CDR3 contains 14 residues. The V gene end was trimmed by 5 bases and the J gene end by 3 bases; junction bases not matched to a gene: 6. The CDR3 region has the DNA TGTGCCACCAGCGTCGACAGGGGACGCTACGAGCAGTACTTC. Amino acids: CATSVDRGRYEQYF.